This TCR beta chain was retrieved from a study of OX40 agonist ivuxolimab in advanced cancers. The study, taken as a whole, reports: CD4+ and CD8+ blood T cells expanded clonally by week 6 at 0.1 to 3.0 mg/kg. In general, CD8+ T cells held more expanded clones than CD4+ did, on average. Among the least clonally expanded were partial responders at 0.1-3.0 mg/kg.

A remark on this clone: Its antigen is not identified.

V lost 0 bases, J lost 1 base, and 6 bases lay in between. This CDR3 is 14 amino acids long. The germline V gene has CDR1 SGDLS and CDR2 YYNGEE. Some clones are missing from TCRdb's copy, which holds only in-frame ones; the method was immunoSEQ multiplex PCR. The sample holds around 30,000 clones, roughly 76% seen once. The rearrangement joins TRBV9 to TRBJ2-3; D unclear. Source: CD4+ or CD8+ T cells sorted from blood, taken in a trial of the OX40 agonist ivuxolimab. This TCR was sampled from an adult with an advanced solid tumor such as melanoma, head and neck, liver or kidney cancer. CDR3 coding DNA: TGTGCCAGCAGCGTAGTCGCACGCACAGATACGCAGTATTTT. It translates to CASSVVARTDTQYF.